Described below is a single T cell receptor (beta chain) sequence and its context. The record originates from a study of early T cells in non-severe SARS-CoV-2 infection. CDR1 is SGHRS and CDR2 is YFSETQ in the germline V gene. V was pared by 1 base and J by 5 bases, with 6 bases between. The CDR3 spans 13 residues. Molecules of cDNA were individually given unique molecular identifiers that were attached to them. TCRdb re-called the 5' RACE reads with MiXCR, one entry per CDR3 protein. This table holds some 61,000 distinct CDR3 sequences, less than 9.5% found once. The clonotype originates from an adult who was a healthcare worker with PCR-confirmed SARS-CoV-2 infection or an uninfected control (not recorded which). The chain recombines TRBV5-1 with TRBJ2-2; maybe TRBD1 (5 bases). The starting material was whole blood, obtained at baseline. The CDR3 protein is CASSLQGTGELFF. As DNA, the CDR3 is TGCGCCAGCAGCTTGCAGGGAACCGGGGAGCTGTTTTTT.